The 9 T cell receptor beta chains below all came from one sample that was sequenced in a study of T cell repertoires in cytomegalovirus infection. One entry per CDR3 protein results from TCRdb running MiXCR on the reads. This table has around 120,000 distinct CDR3 sequences, about 10% appearing once. Sequencing was performed on PBMCs. These receptors originate from a human donor in good health (CMV status not recorded). Some clones in this sample may be carry-over from other donors' samples.

This clonotype was detected many times. The chain combines TRBV7-2 with TRBJ2-5; perhaps D is TRBD1 or TRBD2 (5 bases each). The CDR3 is 17 residues long. Per the germline V gene, CDR1 is SGHTA and CDR2 is FQGNSA. The V end lost 5 bases, the J end lost 1 base, and 20 bases lay between the germline ends. The CDR3 DNA follows: TGTGCCAGCAGCACTTACCCCGGGGTAGGGACCCAAGAGACCCAGTACTTC. This codes for CASSTYPGVGTQETQYF.

This sequence joins TRBV20-1 and TRBJ1-2; D may be TRBD1 (5 bases). The germline V and J ends were trimmed by 0 bases and 8 bases, with 19 bases remaining between them. CDR3 length: 15 residues. Germline lookup yields CDR1 DFQATT and CDR2 SNEGSKA (reference sequence). Written as DNA, the CDR3 is TGCAGTGCTAGAGATGCATCGGCGCAGGGAGGAGGCTACACCTTC. Amino acid sequence: CSARDASAQGGGYTF.

This clonotype has only a few counts. The chain uses TRBV24-1 and TRBJ2-3; possible D gene TRBD2, 7 bases. Trimming left V 4 bases short and J 5 bases short, with 12 bases between. The CDR3 runs to 14 residues. Per the germline V gene, CDR1 is KGHDR and CDR2 is SFDVKD. For the CDR3, the DNA is TGTGCCACCAGTGAGTCGGGGGGCTTAGATACGCAGTATTTT. Translating it yields CATSESGGLDTQYF.

This clonotype was detected many times. Compared with germline, one end of the junction differs, possibly owing to a read error. The chain combines TRBV20-1 with TRBJ2-5; D gene unclear. CDR1 and CDR2 from the germline V gene are DFQATT and SNEGSKA (reference sequence). CDR3 length: 12 amino acids. CDR3 nucleotides: TGCAGTGCCCCCCTCGGGCAAGGGACCCAGTACTTC. Translating gives CSAPLGQGTQYF.

This clonotype has a count of ten or more. The chain joins TRBV7-2 to TRBJ1-1; a possible D gene is TRBD1 (6 bases). The CDR3 contains 15 residues. The ends were cut back, 5 bases at V and 0 bases at J, with 13 bases in the middle. Per germline, CDR1 SGHTA and CDR2 FQGNSA. The CDR3 spells CASSAPDRLNTEAFF. The CDR3 region has the DNA TGTGCCAGCAGCGCGCCGGACAGACTGAACACTGAAGCTTTCTTT.

This clonotype was recorded at least ten times. The chain carries TRBV10-3 and TRBJ1-2; D call uncertain. V lost 0 bases, J lost 5 bases, and 1 base lay in between. This CDR3 is built from 11 residues. CDR1 is ENHRY and CDR2 is SYGVKD in the germline V gene. The CDR3 nucleotides read TGTGCCATCAGTGAGTCGTATGGCTACACCTTC. Protein product: CAISESYGYTF.

A single count supports this clonotype. The rearrangement links TRBV20-1 to TRBJ2-3; 12 positions agree with TRBD1. With 4 bases clipped from V and 3 bases from J, the junction kept 11 bases outside the gene matches. The CDR3 length is 17 residues. CDR1 and CDR2 from the germline V gene are DFQATT and SNEGSKA (reference sequence). The CDR3 bases are TGCAGTGCTATCCGGGACAGGGGGCTGGTTTTGACAGATACGCAGTATTTT. Protein product: CSAIRDRGLVLTDTQYF.

The chain couples TRBV20-1 to TRBJ2-1, with D possibly being TRBD1 (6 bases). Germline V gives CDR1 DFQATT, CDR2 SNEGSKA (reference sequence). There are 12 residues in the CDR3. Trimming stripped 4 bases from V and 3 bases from J, with 7 bases between. In DNA form, the CDR3 reads TGCAGTGCTAAACAGGGCTACAATGAGCAGTTCTTC. Protein product: CSAKQGYNEQFF.

This clonotype was recorded at least ten times. This chain connects TRBV7-2 to TRBJ2-2; possibly TRBD2 for D (5 bases). CDR1 is SGHTA, CDR2 FQGNSA, per germline. V gave up 4 bases and J gave up 0 bases, with 9 bases separating them. The CDR3 runs 15 residues. Written as DNA, the CDR3 is TGTGCCAGCAGCTCGAGGGTTGCGAACACCGGGGAGCTGTTTTTT. Translated: CASSSRVANTGELFF.